These 18 T cell receptor beta chains were sequenced from one sample in a study of somatic mutations in T cells in chronic GVHD. Using immunoSEQ multiplex PCR, the repertoire was profiled, and TCRdb retains in-frame clones only, with some absent. Here the sample spans 13,000 to 15,000 clones, roughly 75% being singletons. The sequenced sample consisted of Vbeta20-negative CD4+ T cells from blood. These receptors originate from a male patient between 45 and 60 years old with chronic graft-versus-host disease. Among the T cells, some may be from the graft donor.

This chain connects TRBV2 to TRBJ2-7, with TRBD2 matching 7 bases. The CDR3 contains 14 residues. The germline V gene has CDR1 SNHLY and CDR2 FYNNEI. The V gene end was trimmed by 7 bases and the J gene end by 6 bases; junction bases not matched to a gene: 12. In DNA, the CDR3 is TGTGCCAGCATTCTGGGCCCCCGGGGGGTCGAGCAGTACTTC. Its protein is CASILGPRGVEQYF.

The V and J genes are TRBV6-1 and TRBJ2-7, with D tentatively TRBD2 (5 bases). V lost 8 bases, J lost 3 bases, and 8 bases lay in between. The CDR3 covers 11 residues. In germline, CDR1 is MNHNS, CDR2 SASEGT. The CDR3 spells CASRGSYEQYF. The CDR3 DNA follows: TGTGCCAGCCGAGGGAGCTACGAGCAGTACTTC.

The chain uses TRBV6-6 and TRBJ2-7, with D possibly TRBD1 on 5 matching bases. This CDR3 is 14 amino acids long. CDR1 and CDR2 (germline): MNHNY, SVGAGI (reference sequence). The germline V and J ends were trimmed by 2 bases and 3 bases, with 11 bases remaining between them. This chain's CDR3 is CASSYLQRGYEQYF. The DNA for the CDR3 is TGTGCCAGCAGTTACCTGCAAAGGGGCTACGAGCAGTACTTC.

This chain joins TRBV15 and TRBJ2-7, with TRBD1 as a possible D gene (5 bases). The CDR3 contains 15 residues. Trimming shortened V by 0 bases and J by 5 bases, and 14 bases separated the two germline ends. The germline gives CDR1 LNHNV, CDR2 YYDKDF (reference sequence). CDR3 nucleotide sequence: TGTGCCACCAGCAGAGACAAGGGGAAAGGGAACGAGCAGTACTTC. Its translation is CATSRDKGKGNEQYF.

The chain is built from TRBV18 and TRBJ1-1; TRBD1 matches 7 bases. Germline CDR1 KGHSH, CDR2 LQKENI. This CDR3 is 17 amino acids long. J gave up 1 base and V 3 bases, and 11 bases lay outside the gene matches. The chain's CDR3 is CASSPNTGQAKNTEAFF. CDR3 in DNA: TGTGCCAGCTCACCCAATACCGGACAGGCGAAGAACACTGAAGCTTTCTTT.

The gene calls are TRBV18 and TRBJ2-3; D unclear. CDR3 length: 15 amino acids. V lost 3 bases, J lost 1 base, and 11 bases lay in between. Looked up from germline, CDR1 is KGHSH and CDR2 is LQKENI. DNA for the CDR3: TGTGCCAGCTCACCCCCGGGTGGAGGCACAGATACGCAGTATTTT. It codes for CASSPPGGGTDTQYF.

The V gene is TRBV2, the J gene TRBJ1-1, with a tentative D call TRBD1 (6 bases). V gave up 4 bases and J gave up 0 bases, with 9 bases separating them. The CDR3 covers 14 residues. Germline assignment: CDR1 SNHLY and CDR2 FYNNEI. The CDR3: CASSGTVLNTEAFF. The CDR3 DNA is TGTGCCAGCAGTGGGACAGTCCTGAACACTGAAGCTTTCTTT.

This chain links TRBV5-6 with TRBJ1-4; no clear D. The ends were cut back, 1 base at V and 8 bases at J, with 15 bases in the middle. The CDR3 length is 15 residues. Germline values: CDR1 SGHDT, CDR2 YYEEEE. CDR3 sequence (DNA): TGTGCCAGCAGCTTGTCTCCCGCGGAGAACGAAAAACTGTTTTTT. The encoded protein is CASSLSPAENEKLFF. Using reference TRBV5-6 and TRBJ1-4 for the parts outside the CDR3, the full variable domain is DAGVTQSPTHLIKTRGQQVTLRCSPKSGHDTVSWYQQALGQGPQFIFQYYEEEERQRGNFPDRFSGHQFPNYSSELNVNALLLGDSALYLCASSLSPAENEKLFFGSGTQLSVL.

The chain has TRBV21-1 and TRBJ1-2; the table's TRBD1 call for D was not verified on the DNA. TRBV21-1 is a recognized pseudogene. CDR3 length: 15 residues. The chain's CDR3 is CASSGRTGFNYGYTF. In DNA, the CDR3 is TGTGCCAGCAGCGGCCGGACAGGATTTAACTATGGCTACACCTTC.

This sequence joins TRBV5-4 and TRBJ2-1; 8 bases agree with TRBD1. V lost 3 bases, J lost 7 bases, and 15 bases stayed unmatched. CDR1 is SGHNT and CDR2 is YYREEE in the germline V gene (reference sequence). The CDR3 covers 17 residues. CDR3 residues: CASSSPKGRGHANEQFF. CDR3 sequence (DNA): TGTGCCAGCAGCTCCCCTAAGGGCAGGGGGCATGCAAATGAGCAGTTCTTC.

The chain is built from TRBV5-5 and TRBJ1-5; no definite D call. Germline V gives CDR1 SGHKS, CDR2 YYEKEE (reference sequence). The CDR3 loop spans 13 amino acids. Trimming removed 1 base at V and 6 bases at J, with 8 bases between. The CDR3 protein is CASSLFPGQPQHF. Written as DNA, the CDR3 is TGTGCCAGCAGCTTGTTTCCAGGTCAGCCCCAGCATTTT.

This chain connects TRBV29-1 to TRBJ2-3, with TRBD2 matching over 10 bases. Germline assignment: CDR1 SQVTM and CDR2 ANQGSEA. The CDR3 consists of 14 residues. V trimming: 4 bases; J trimming: 6 bases; junction bases outside the gene matches: 7. This CDR3 reads CSVGSSGGKDTQYF. Written as DNA, the CDR3 is TGCAGCGTTGGATCTAGCGGGGGTAAGGATACGCAGTATTTT.

The count of this clone is one. The genes are TRBV28 and TRBJ2-2, with 7 bases that match TRBD1. J gave up 6 bases and V 5 bases, and 9 bases lay outside the gene matches. The germline V gene has CDR1 MDHEN and CDR2 SYDVKM. The CDR3 runs 15 residues. In DNA form, the CDR3 reads TGTGCCAGCAGTCCCTCGACAGGGACGTCCGGGGAGCTGTTTTTT. Protein product: CASSPSTGTSGELFF. Filled out from reference TRBV28 and TRBJ2-2, the complete variable domain reads DVKVTQSSRYLVKRTGEKVFLECVQDMDHENMFWYRQDPGLGLRLIYFSYDVKMKEKGDIPEGYSVSREKKERFSLILESASTNQTSMYLCASSPSTGTSGELFFGEGSRLTVL.

The chain employs TRBV23-1 and TRBJ2-3; the match to TRBD2 covers 11 bases. TRBV23-1 is given ORF status, its function remaining uncertain. V gave up 0 bases and J gave up 0 bases; unmatched junction bases: 14. The CDR3 extends over 21 amino acids. CDR3 region: CASSQSGASGGRGGSTDTQYF. In DNA, the CDR3 is TGCGCCAGCAGTCAATCAGGGGCTAGCGGGGGGCGGGGCGGTAGCACAGATACGCAGTATTTT.

Concerning this clone: This specimen includes other DNA sequences encoding the same CDR3. This chain joins TRBV6-6 and TRBJ2-3; a weak D match, TRBD2 (6 bases). The germline CDR1 and CDR2 sequences are MNHNY and SVGAGI (reference sequence). V shed 2 bases and J shed 1 base, with 10 bases lying between them. There are 15 residues in the CDR3. The CDR3 bases are TGTGCCAGCAGTTACGGGCGCGGGGGCACAGATACGCAGTATTTT. It translates to CASSYGRGGTDTQYF.

This clone is a singleton in its sample. The genes are TRBV14 and TRBJ2-1, with TRBD2 matching 12 bases. This CDR3 is built from 17 residues. With V trimmed by 5 bases and J by 3 bases, 8 bases remained unmatched. Germline CDR1 reads SGHDN; CDR2 reads FVKESK. This CDR3 is CASSARASGRGYNEQFF. Written as DNA, the CDR3 is TGTGCCAGCAGCGCCCGGGCTAGCGGGAGGGGCTACAATGAGCAGTTCTTC. The whole variable domain, remainder taken from reference TRBV14 and TRBJ2-1, is EAGVTQFPSHSVIEKGQTVTLRCDPISGHDNLYWYRRVMGKEIKFLLHFVKESKQDESGMPNNRFLAERTGGTYSTLKVQPAELEDSGVYFCASSARASGRGYNEQFFGPGTRLTVL.

This clone has more than one count but fewer than ten. The rearrangement links TRBV4-1 to TRBJ2-7; tentative D call: TRBD1 (6 bases). The CDR3 has 16 residues. Germline V gene data show CDR1 as MGHRA and CDR2 as YSYEKL. The germline V and J ends were trimmed by 4 bases and 3 bases, with 19 bases remaining between them. CDR3 protein: CASSPQGTRSYYEQYF. In nucleotides, the CDR3 is TGCGCCAGCAGCCCTCAGGGGACCCGATCGTACTACGAGCAGTACTTC.

This clone was detected only a few times. The J gene is TRBJ1-1, the V gene TRBV4-2, with D uncertain. The CDR3 contains 12 residues. Per the germline V gene, CDR1 is LGHNA and CDR2 is YNFKEQ. V shed 3 bases and J shed 11 bases, with 13 bases lying between them. DNA of the CDR3: TGTGCCAGCAGCCAGTCACCCGGGTGGGCTTTCTTT. Translating gives CASSQSPGWAFF.